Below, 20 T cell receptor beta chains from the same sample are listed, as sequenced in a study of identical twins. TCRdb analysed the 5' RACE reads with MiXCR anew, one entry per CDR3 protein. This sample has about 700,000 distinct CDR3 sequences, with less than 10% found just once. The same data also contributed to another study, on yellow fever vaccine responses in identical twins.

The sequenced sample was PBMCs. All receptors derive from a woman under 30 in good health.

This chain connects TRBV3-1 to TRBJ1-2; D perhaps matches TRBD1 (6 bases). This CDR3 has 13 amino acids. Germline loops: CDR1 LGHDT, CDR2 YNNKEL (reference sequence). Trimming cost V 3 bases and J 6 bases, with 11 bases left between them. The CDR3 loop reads CASSHNRADGYTF. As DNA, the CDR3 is TGTGCCAGCAGCCACAACAGGGCTGATGGCTACACCTTC.

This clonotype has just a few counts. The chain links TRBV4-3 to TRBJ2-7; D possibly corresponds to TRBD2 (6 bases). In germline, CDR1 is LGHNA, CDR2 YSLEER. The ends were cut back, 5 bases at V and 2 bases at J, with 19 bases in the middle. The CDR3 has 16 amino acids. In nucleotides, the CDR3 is TGCGCCAGCAGCGAAGCCGCTACTAGCCAAGCCTACGAGCAGTACTTC. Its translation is CASSEAATSQAYEQYF.

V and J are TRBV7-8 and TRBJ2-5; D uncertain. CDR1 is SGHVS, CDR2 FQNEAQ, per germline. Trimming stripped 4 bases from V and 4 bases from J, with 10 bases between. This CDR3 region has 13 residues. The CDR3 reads CASSYSFSETQYF. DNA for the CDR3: TGTGCCAGCAGCTATAGCTTTTCAGAGACCCAGTACTTC. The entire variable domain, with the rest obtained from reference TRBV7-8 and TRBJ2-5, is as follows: GAGVSQSPRYKVAKRGQDVALRCDPISGHVSLFWYQQALGQGPEFLTYFQNEAQLDKSGLPSDRFFAERPEGSVSTLKIQRTQQEDSAVYLCASSYSFSETQYFGPGTRLLVL.

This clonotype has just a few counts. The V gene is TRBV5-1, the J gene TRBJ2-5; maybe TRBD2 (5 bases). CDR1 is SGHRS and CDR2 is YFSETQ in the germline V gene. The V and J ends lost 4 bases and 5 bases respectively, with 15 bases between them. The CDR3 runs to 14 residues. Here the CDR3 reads CASSGLYPGETQYF. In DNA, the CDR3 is TGCGCCAGCAGCGGGCTCTACCCGGGGGAGACCCAGTACTTC.

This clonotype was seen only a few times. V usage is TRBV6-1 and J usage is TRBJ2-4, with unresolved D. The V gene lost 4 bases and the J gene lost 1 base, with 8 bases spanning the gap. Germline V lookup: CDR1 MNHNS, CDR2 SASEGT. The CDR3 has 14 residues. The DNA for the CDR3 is TGTGCCAGCAGTGGTTATCCTGCCAAAAACATTCAGTACTTC. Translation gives CASSGYPAKNIQYF.

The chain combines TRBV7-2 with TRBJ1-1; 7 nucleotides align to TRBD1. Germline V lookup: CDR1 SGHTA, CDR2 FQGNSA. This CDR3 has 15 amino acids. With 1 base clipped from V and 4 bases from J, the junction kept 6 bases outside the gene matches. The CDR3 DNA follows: TGTGCCAGCAGCTTAGAAGGGTCAGGGGGCACTGAAGCTTTCTTT. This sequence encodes CASSLEGSGGTEAFF.

CDR3 sequence (DNA): TGTGCCAGCAGCTTTGATCAGGGGCTGAACACCGGGGAGCTGTTTTTT. This translates into CASSFDQGLNTGELFF. V is TRBV7-9 and J is TRBJ2-2; weak D call: TRBD1 (6 bases). Germline CDR1 reads SEHNR; CDR2 reads FQNEAQ (reference sequence). V lost 3 bases and J lost 1, with 12 bases in between. This CDR3 has 16 amino acids.

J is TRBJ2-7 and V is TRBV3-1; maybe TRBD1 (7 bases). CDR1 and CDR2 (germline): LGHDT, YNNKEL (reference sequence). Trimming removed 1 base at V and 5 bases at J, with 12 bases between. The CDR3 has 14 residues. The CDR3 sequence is CASSQVPRGDEQYF. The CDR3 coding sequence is TGTGCCAGCAGCCAAGTTCCCAGGGGGGACGAGCAGTACTTC.

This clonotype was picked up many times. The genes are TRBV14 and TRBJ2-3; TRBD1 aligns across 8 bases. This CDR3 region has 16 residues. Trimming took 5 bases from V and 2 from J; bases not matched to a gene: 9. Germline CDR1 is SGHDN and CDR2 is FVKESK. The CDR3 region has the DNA TGTGCCAGCAGCGCCATACAGGGGGTTCTCACAGATACGCAGTATTTT. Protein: CASSAIQGVLTDTQYF.

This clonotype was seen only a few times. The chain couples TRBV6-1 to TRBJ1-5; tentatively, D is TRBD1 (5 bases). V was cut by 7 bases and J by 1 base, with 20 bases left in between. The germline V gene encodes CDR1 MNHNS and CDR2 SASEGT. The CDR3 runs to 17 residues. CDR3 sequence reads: CASTLTRLGGSNQPQHF. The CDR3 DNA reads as TGTGCCAGCACCCTAACCAGACTCGGGGGGAGCAATCAGCCCCAGCATTTT.

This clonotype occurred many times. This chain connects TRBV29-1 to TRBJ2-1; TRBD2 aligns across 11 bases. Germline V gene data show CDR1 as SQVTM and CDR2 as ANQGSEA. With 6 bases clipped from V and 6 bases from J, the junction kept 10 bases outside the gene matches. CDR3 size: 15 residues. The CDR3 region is CSVLSGLAGGNEQFF. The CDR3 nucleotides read TGCAGCGTACTTAGCGGGCTAGCGGGAGGCAATGAGCAGTTCTTC.

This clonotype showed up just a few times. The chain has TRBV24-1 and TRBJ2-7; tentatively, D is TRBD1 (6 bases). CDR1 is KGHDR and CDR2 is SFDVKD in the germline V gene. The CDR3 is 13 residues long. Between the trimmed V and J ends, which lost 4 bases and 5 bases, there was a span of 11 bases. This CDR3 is CATSDLAGDEQYF. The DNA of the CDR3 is TGTGCCACCAGTGACCTAGCAGGGGACGAGCAGTACTTC.

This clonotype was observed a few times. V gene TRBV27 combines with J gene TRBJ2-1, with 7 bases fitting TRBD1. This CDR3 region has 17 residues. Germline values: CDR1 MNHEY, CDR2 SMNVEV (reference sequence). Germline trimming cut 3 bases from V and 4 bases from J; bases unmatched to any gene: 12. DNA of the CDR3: TGTGCCAGCAGTTTTCGCCATCGACAGGGATTTTACAATGAGCAGTTCTTC. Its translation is CASSFRHRQGFYNEQFF.

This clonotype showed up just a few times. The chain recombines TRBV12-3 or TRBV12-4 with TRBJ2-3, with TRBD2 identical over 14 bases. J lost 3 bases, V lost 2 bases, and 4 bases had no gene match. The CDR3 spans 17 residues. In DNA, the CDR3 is TGTGCCAGCAGTTTATTGGGACTAGCGGGAGAGACAGATACGCAGTATTTT. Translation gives CASSLLGLAGETDTQYF.

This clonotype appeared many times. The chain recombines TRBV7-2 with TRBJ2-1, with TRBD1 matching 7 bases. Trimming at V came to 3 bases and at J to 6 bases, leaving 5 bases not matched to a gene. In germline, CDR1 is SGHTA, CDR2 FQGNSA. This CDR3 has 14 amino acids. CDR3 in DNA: TGTGCCAGCAGCTTTCGAGGACAGGCCAATGAGCAGTTCTTC. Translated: CASSFRGQANEQFF.

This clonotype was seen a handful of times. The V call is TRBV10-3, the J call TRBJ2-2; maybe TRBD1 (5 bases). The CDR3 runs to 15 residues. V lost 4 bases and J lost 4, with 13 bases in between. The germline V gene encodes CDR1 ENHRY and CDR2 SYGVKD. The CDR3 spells CAISARQPLTGELFF. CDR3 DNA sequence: TGTGCCATCAGTGCTAGACAGCCTCTCACCGGGGAGCTGTTTTTT.

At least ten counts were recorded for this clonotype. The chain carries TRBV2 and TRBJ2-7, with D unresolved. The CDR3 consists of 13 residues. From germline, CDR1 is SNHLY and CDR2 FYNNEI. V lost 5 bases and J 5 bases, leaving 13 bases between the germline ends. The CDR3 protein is CASSTFRFDEQYF. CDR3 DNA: TGTGCCAGCAGTACATTCCGCTTCGACGAGCAGTACTTC.

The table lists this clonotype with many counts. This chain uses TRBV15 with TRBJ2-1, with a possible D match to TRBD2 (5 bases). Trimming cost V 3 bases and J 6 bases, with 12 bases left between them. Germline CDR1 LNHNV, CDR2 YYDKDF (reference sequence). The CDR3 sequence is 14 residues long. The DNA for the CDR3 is TGTGCCACCAGCAGCGATATGACTACCAATGAGCAGTTCTTC. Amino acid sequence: CATSSDMTTNEQFF.

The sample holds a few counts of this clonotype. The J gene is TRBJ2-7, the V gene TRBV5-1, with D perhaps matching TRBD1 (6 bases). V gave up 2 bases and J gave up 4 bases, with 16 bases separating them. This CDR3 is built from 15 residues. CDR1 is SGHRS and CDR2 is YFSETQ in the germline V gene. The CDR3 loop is CASSFSPGQRYEQYF. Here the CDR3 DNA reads TGCGCCAGCAGCTTCTCTCCAGGACAGCGATACGAGCAGTACTTC.

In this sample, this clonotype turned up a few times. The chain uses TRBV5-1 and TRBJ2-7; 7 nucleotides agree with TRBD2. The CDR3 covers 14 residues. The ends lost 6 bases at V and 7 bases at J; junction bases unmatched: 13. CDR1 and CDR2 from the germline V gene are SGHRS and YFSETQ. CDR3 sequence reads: CASTPAGASGEQYF. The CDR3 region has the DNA TGCGCCAGCACCCCCGCGGGAGCGTCGGGTGAGCAGTACTTC.